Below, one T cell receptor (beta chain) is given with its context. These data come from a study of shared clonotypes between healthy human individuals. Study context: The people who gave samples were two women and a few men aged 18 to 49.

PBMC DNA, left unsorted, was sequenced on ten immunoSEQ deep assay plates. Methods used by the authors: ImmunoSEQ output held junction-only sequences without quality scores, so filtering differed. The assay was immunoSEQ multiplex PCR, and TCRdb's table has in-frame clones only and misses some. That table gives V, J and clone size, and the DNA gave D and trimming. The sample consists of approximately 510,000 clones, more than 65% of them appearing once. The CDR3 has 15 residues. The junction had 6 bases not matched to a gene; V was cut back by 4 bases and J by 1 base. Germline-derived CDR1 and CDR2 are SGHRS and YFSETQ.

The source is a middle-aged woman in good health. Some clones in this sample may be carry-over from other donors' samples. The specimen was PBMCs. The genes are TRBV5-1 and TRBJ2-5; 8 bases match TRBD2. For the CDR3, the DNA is TGCGCCAGCAGCGGCCTCGGGACTAGCCAAGAGACCCAGTACTTC. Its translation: CASSGLGTSQETQYF.